This T cell receptor (beta chain) originates from a study of blood T cells in healthy people across ages (dated by TCRdb to the mid-2010s). Regarding the study in general: In model experiments, template switching captured roughly one uniquely barcoded TCR beta cDNA molecule for every two T cells. Using deep sequencing normalized with unique cDNA molecular identifiers, the study measured how TCR beta repertoire diversity changes with age. The donors were divided into four age groups: young (average approximately 17 years), middle-aged (roughly 42), aged (roughly 60) and long-lived (about 84). To avoid experimental bias, donors of different ages were randomly spread across the sequencing lanes. Using the same blood draw, the study looked at two additional independent replicas of 1 million unique cDNA reads for two donors, one aged 18 to 29 and the other aged 80 or older.

Note on this clonotype: Its cognate antigen has yet to be identified. No base qualities exist here, and no much larger clone lies one base off it.

To prepare the library, 5' RACE was applied. The run used an Illumina HiSeq 2500. A second PCR of roughly 6 to 11 cycles was run with a J-beta primer mix and a sample-barcoded 5' primer. Each TCR beta cDNA molecule received a unique molecular identifier from a template-switch 5' adaptor carrying 12 random nucleotides. At least 3 million CDR3-containing paired-end reads were obtained from each sample. The Mint cDNA synthesis kit, primed by a TRBC-specific oligonucleotide, was used to synthesize first-strand cDNA from all RNA. After uracil-DNA glycosylase treatment, a first 18-cycle PCR used universal primers M1SS and BC2_uni_R on all cDNA. Turning to the authors' computational methods: Normalization of each sample was performed by random selection of 1 million high-quality reads, each carrying a distinct molecular identifier. Instead of being binned into consensus sequences, reads that shared molecular identifiers were thrown out. CDR3 identification, clonotype clustering and error correction used MiTCR with a Q25 quality threshold and the strictest error-elimination algorithm. Lower-bound total TCR beta diversity was estimated with a nonparametric unseen species model using Euler transformation. Using fastp at Q25 and MiXCR, TCRdb reprocessed the public reads and kept productive beta chains. Each entry merges the rows of one CDR3 protein and shows their most common DNA and genes. TCRdb's processing, not the study's, gives the V and J calls here. The sample table lists approximately 360,000 distinct CDR3 sequences, approximately 52% of them with a count of one. Of the sample, under 65% falls within the top ten clones.

Systemically healthy Caucasian individuals from Russia, 39 in total and aged about 6 to 95 years, were included as donors. Approximately 9.7 milliliters of peripheral blood were drawn from each donor into EDTA-treated Vacutainer tubes. Ficoll-Paque density-gradient centrifugation was used to isolate PBMCs, with at least 6.5 million obtained per sample. Total RNA, at least 5.5 micrograms per sample, was extracted from PBMCs with Trizol reagent. For every donor, flow cytometry on a PBMC aliquot measured the percentage of naive CD45RAhigh/CD27high T cells. Overall study outcomes, separate from this receptor: Since profiling was done on bulk unsorted PBMCs, naive and antigen-experienced compartments could not be conclusively compared. Estimates of total diversity based on one million sequenced T cells were considered lower bounds and underestimates. As age increased, observed TCR beta diversity per million T cells dropped in a roughly linear way, and a significant reduction was already evident by age 40. The long-lived group showed more naive CD4+ T cells, fewer expanded clones and increased TCR diversity than the aged group, suggesting age selection. Because the CMV infection status of the donors was unknown, age-related changes in expanded clonotypes may potentially have been confounded. A strong correlation was found between observed TCR beta diversity and the percentage of naive T cells measured by flow cytometry.

Sequences SNHLY (CDR1) and FYNNEI (CDR2) are obtained from the germline V gene. Including cysteine and phenylalanine, the CDR3 has 14 amino acids. Only CDR3 DNA remains: 42 bases, in frame from the first base. Trimmed from V: 1 base; trimmed from J: 4 bases; junction bases lacking a gene match: 4. The specimen was blood. The chain was built from TRBV2 and TRBJ2-7, with 7 bases aligning to TRBD1. This sequence originates from a man between 60 and 75 years old in good health. The CDR3 protein is CASSEEGTAYEQYF. The sequenced DNA: TGTGCCAGCAGTGAAGAGGGGACAGCGTACGAGCAGTACTTC.